This T cell receptor (beta chain) was retrieved from a study of T cell responses to AZD1222 COVID-19 vaccine. Study summary: Analysis merged second doses at about 4 or about 12 weeks.

Findings and limits, study-wide: Repertoire sampling happened only post peak T cell response.

Germline V gene lookup returns CDR1 GTSNPN and CDR2 SVGIG (reference sequence). The V end lost 2 bases, the J end lost 5 bases, and 9 bases lay between the germline ends. CDR3 size: 12 residues. Turning to this clone: Its antigen remains unidentified.

The method was immunoSEQ multiplex PCR; TCRdb's version includes in-frame clones alone and lacks a portion of them. The sample includes some 130,000 clones, about 89% of them seen just once. The gene calls are TRBV30 and TRBJ2-5; D remains unclear. The TCR was taken from an adult in good health. The material was peripheral blood, obtained on day 0 of AZD1222 vaccination. CDR3 loop: CAWSLQRETQYF. The CDR3 DNA reads TGTGCCTGGAGTCTACAGAGGGAGACCCAGTACTTC. The full variable domain, its missing parts supplied by reference TRBV30 and TRBJ2-5, is SQTIHQWPATLVQPVGSPLSLECTVEGTSNPNLYWYRQAAGRGLQLLFYSVGIGQISSEVPQNLSASRPQDRQFILSSKKLLLSDSGFYLCAWSLQRETQYFGPGTRLLVL.